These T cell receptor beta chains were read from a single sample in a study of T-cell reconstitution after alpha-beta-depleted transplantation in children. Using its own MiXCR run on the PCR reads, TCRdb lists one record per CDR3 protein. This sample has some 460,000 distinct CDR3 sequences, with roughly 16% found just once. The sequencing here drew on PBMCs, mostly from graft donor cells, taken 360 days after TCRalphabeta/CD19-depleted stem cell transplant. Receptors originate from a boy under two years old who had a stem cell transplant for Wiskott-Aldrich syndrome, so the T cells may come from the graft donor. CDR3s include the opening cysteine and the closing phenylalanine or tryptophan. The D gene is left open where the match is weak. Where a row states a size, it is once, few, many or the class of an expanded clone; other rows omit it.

cdr3_nt: TGCGCCAGCACTCGGGGTACCTCTGGGGCCAACGTCCTGACTTTC
cdr3_aa: CASTRGTSGANVLTF
d_call: -
clone_size: -
j_call: TRBJ2-6
v_call: TRBV23-1

cdr3_nt: TGTGCCAGCAGTTTTGCGGGGGGGGGCGGTGAGCAGTTCTTC
cdr3_aa: CASSFAGGGGEQFF
d_call: TRBD2
clone_size: few
j_call: TRBJ2-1
v_call: TRBV6-5

cdr3_nt: TGTGCCGTCACGACTAGCGGGAATGCCCACAATGAGCAGTTCTTC
cdr3_aa: CAVTTSGNAHNEQFF
d_call: TRBD2
clone_size: -
j_call: TRBJ2-1
v_call: TRBV10-3

cdr3_nt: TGTGCCAGCACCCTCCGACCGGGGGATGGCTACACCTTC
cdr3_aa: CASTLRPGDGYTF
d_call: -
clone_size: -
j_call: TRBJ1-2
v_call: TRBV28

cdr3_nt: TGTGCCAGCAGTTTACACAGTATGAACACTGAAGCTTTCTTT
cdr3_aa: CASSLHSMNTEAFF
d_call: -
clone_size: -
j_call: TRBJ1-1
v_call: TRBV12-3/TRBV12-4

cdr3_nt: TGCAGCGTTGGGGACAGGGTCCCCTACAATGAGCAGTTCTTC
cdr3_aa: CSVGDRVPYNEQFF
d_call: TRBD1
clone_size: -
j_call: TRBJ2-1
v_call: TRBV29-1

cdr3_nt: TGTGCCAGCAGCCGGCCGGGTAAACTAGCTCCCTACTATGAGCAGTTCTTC
cdr3_aa: CASSRPGKLAPYYEQFF
d_call: -
clone_size: few
j_call: TRBJ2-1
v_call: TRBV6-1

cdr3_nt: TGTGCCAGCACCCCTCGGCTTTCGCGCACAGATACGCAGTATTTT
cdr3_aa: CASTPRLSRTDTQYF
d_call: -
clone_size: -
j_call: TRBJ2-3
v_call: TRBV12-3/TRBV12-4

cdr3_nt: TGCGCCAGCAGCCAAGATCCCCAGCGGGATAGCAGCACAGATACGCAGTATTTT
cdr3_aa: CASSQDPQRDSSTDTQYF
d_call: TRBD2
clone_size: few
j_call: TRBJ2-3
v_call: TRBV4-3

cdr3_nt: TGTGCCAGCAGTCCGGACAGGGGCGAAGCTTTCTTT
cdr3_aa: CASSPDRGEAFF
d_call: TRBD1
clone_size: -
j_call: TRBJ1-1
v_call: TRBV6-5

cdr3_nt: TGCGCCAGCAGCTTCCGAGACAGGCTCATAGAGACCCAGTACTTC
cdr3_aa: CASSFRDRLIETQYF
d_call: -
clone_size: -
j_call: TRBJ2-5
v_call: TRBV5-1

cdr3_nt: TGCAGTGCTAGAGATGAGGGGGCCAACACCGGGGAGCTGTTTTTT
cdr3_aa: CSARDEGANTGELFF
d_call: TRBD1
clone_size: few
j_call: TRBJ2-2
v_call: TRBV20-1

cdr3_nt: TGTGCCAGCAGTTACAGCGGGAGAGGCGAGCAGTACTTC
cdr3_aa: CASSYSGRGEQYF
d_call: TRBD2
clone_size: once
j_call: TRBJ2-7
v_call: TRBV27

cdr3_nt: TGTGCCAGTAGTGAGTTGGCAGGGCGGAGGTATGGCTACACCTTC
cdr3_aa: CASSELAGRRYGYTF
d_call: -
clone_size: -
j_call: TRBJ1-2
v_call: TRBV19

cdr3_nt: TGTGCCAGCAGCTTAGGCGGGATCGACGAGCAGTACTTC
cdr3_aa: CASSLGGIDEQYF
d_call: -
clone_size: few
j_call: TRBJ2-7
v_call: TRBV7-8

cdr3_nt: TGCGCCAGCAGCTTGGTCCCAGCCGTCGACGGGACCTACGAGCTGTACTTC
cdr3_aa: CASSLVPAVDGTYELYF
d_call: -
clone_size: -
j_call: TRBJ2-7
v_call: TRBV5-1

cdr3_nt: TGTGCCAGCAGCTTGACAGGTCCGACCCAGTACTTC
cdr3_aa: CASSLTGPTQYF
d_call: -
clone_size: few
j_call: TRBJ2-5
v_call: TRBV5-6

cdr3_nt: TGTGCCAGCTCACTTCGACAGGGTATCTCCTACAATGAGCAGTTCTTC
cdr3_aa: CASSLRQGISYNEQFF
d_call: TRBD1
clone_size: few
j_call: TRBJ2-1
v_call: TRBV18

cdr3_nt: TGCAGCGTGACGGACAGGACGAGCTCCTACGAGCAGTACTTC
cdr3_aa: CSVTDRTSSYEQYF
d_call: TRBD1
clone_size: -
j_call: TRBJ2-7
v_call: TRBV29-1

cdr3_nt: TGTGCCAGCAGCTCCTGGGGACTAGGCCAGTTCTTC
cdr3_aa: CASSSWGLGQFF
d_call: TRBD2
clone_size: few
j_call: TRBJ2-1
v_call: TRBV7-6

cdr3_nt: TGTGCCAGCAGTCCCACTAGCGGGGGGGTCAATGAGCAGTTCTTC
cdr3_aa: CASSPTSGGVNEQFF
d_call: TRBD2
clone_size: -
j_call: TRBJ2-1
v_call: TRBV12-3/TRBV12-4

cdr3_nt: TGTGCCAGCAGTTATCTAGGACAGGGGCCCTACGATGAGCAGTTCTTC
cdr3_aa: CASSYLGQGPYDEQFF
d_call: TRBD1
clone_size: -
j_call: TRBJ2-1
v_call: TRBV6-5

cdr3_nt: TGCGCCAGCAGCTTGCCCAAAATGTCGGGTGGAAATGAGCAGTTCTTC
cdr3_aa: CASSLPKMSGGNEQFF
d_call: -
clone_size: few
j_call: TRBJ2-1
v_call: TRBV5-1

cdr3_nt: TGTGCCAGCAGTGAAGTTTGGCTACGAGCCTACGAGCAGTACTTC
cdr3_aa: CASSEVWLRAYEQYF
d_call: -
clone_size: -
j_call: TRBJ2-7
v_call: TRBV6-1

cdr3_nt: TGTGCCAGCAGTTACGGGGGGACAGACAATGAGCAGTTCTTC
cdr3_aa: CASSYGGTDNEQFF
d_call: -
clone_size: -
j_call: TRBJ2-1
v_call: TRBV6-5

cdr3_nt: TGTGCCAGCAGTTGGACAGGGCGAAGGACCTACAATGAGCAGTTCTTC
cdr3_aa: CASSWTGRRTYNEQFF
d_call: TRBD1
clone_size: -
j_call: TRBJ2-1
v_call: TRBV6-5

cdr3_nt: TGCAGCGTTGCCCGTGACAGGGACGGAAACACTGAAGCTTTCTTT
cdr3_aa: CSVARDRDGNTEAFF
d_call: TRBD1
clone_size: few
j_call: TRBJ1-1
v_call: TRBV29-1

cdr3_nt: TGCGCCAGCAGCTTGGGGGGACAGGCTGAGCAGTTCTTC
cdr3_aa: CASSLGGQAEQFF
d_call: TRBD1
clone_size: few
j_call: TRBJ2-1
v_call: TRBV5-1

cdr3_nt: TGTGCCAGCAGTGATAGGTCCTACAATGAGCAGTTCTTC
cdr3_aa: CASSDRSYNEQFF
d_call: -
clone_size: many
j_call: TRBJ2-1
v_call: TRBV2

cdr3_nt: TGCGCCAGCAGAGGGGTCCCTCTTCAAGAGACCCAGTACTTC
cdr3_aa: CASRGVPLQETQYF
d_call: -
clone_size: many
j_call: TRBJ2-5
v_call: TRBV5-1

cdr3_nt: TGTGCCAGCGGACCGGGACTAGTTTTAGGTGAGCAGTTCTTC
cdr3_aa: CASGPGLVLGEQFF
d_call: TRBD2
clone_size: -
j_call: TRBJ2-1
v_call: TRBV24-1

cdr3_nt: TGTGCCAGCAGTCCTCGCCGGGATCAGCCCCAGCATTTT
cdr3_aa: CASSPRRDQPQHF
d_call: -
clone_size: many
j_call: TRBJ1-5
v_call: TRBV12-3/TRBV12-4